A selection of T cell receptor beta chains follows, all from one sample in a study of identical twins. Via MiXCR, TCRdb re-called the 5' RACE reads, giving one row per CDR3 protein. The data contain approximately 600,000 distinct CDR3 sequences, 9.6% of them singletons. This sample also appeared in a second study, on yellow fever vaccine responses in identical twins.

The sample consisted of PBMCs. All receptors derive from a young woman in good health. CDR3s include the opening cysteine and the closing phenylalanine or tryptophan. D genes are given only for firm matches. Size is stated for part of the rows, as once, few or many counts, or as a class when the clone is expanded.

>TRBV2|few|TRBD2|TRBJ2-2
TGTGCCTCACAACCGGGACTAGCGGGAGCCGGGGAGCTGTTTTTT
CASQPGLAGAGELFF
>TRBV7-8|NA|TRBD1|TRBJ2-7
TGTGCCAGCAGCTTAGGTCAGGGGGCACACTACGAGCAGTACTTC
CASSLGQGAHYEQYF
>TRBV5-1|few|NA|TRBJ2-7
TGCGCCAGCAGCATAGGCGGGACAGCTGCCTACGAGCAGTACTTC
CASSIGGTAAYEQYF
>TRBV5-1|many|NA|TRBJ1-1
TGCGCCAGCAGCTGGGGGCTGAGTGAAGCTTTCTTT
CASSWGLSEAFF
>TRBV27|many|NA|TRBJ1-2
TGTGCCAGCAGTTTGGGGCCCGGACAGCTCTATGGCTACACCTTC
CASSLGPGQLYGYTF
>TRBV20-1|few|NA|TRBJ2-7
TGCAGTGCTAGAGATCCTCGGCGGGATAGCTCCTACGAGCAGTACTTC
CSARDPRRDSSYEQYF
>TRBV3-1|few|NA|TRBJ2-3
TGTGCCAGCAGCCAGTCGGGGGGCCGAGCAAGCGCAGATACGCAGTATTTT
CASSQSGGRASADTQYF
>TRBV27|many|TRBD2|TRBJ2-5
TGTGCCAGCTCTAGCGGGGTGTATTGGGAGACCCAGTACTTC
CASSSGVYWETQYF
>TRBV25-1|many|TRBD2|TRBJ2-2
TGTGCCAGCAGTGACGGAGCGGGGCCCTCTTTGGGCGGGGAGCTGTTTTTT
CASSDGAGPSLGGELFF
>TRBV5-1|many|NA|TRBJ2-5
TGCGCCAGCAGCGGAGGGACAGCCCAAGAGACCCAGTACTTC
CASSGGTAQETQYF
>TRBV10-3|many|TRBD1|TRBJ2-1
TGTGCCATCAGTGAAGTCAGGGGGTACAATGAGCAGTTCTTC
CAISEVRGYNEQFF
>TRBV25-1|few|NA|TRBJ1-4
TGTGCCAGCAACGGGGAACAGACTAATGAAAAACTGTTTTTT
CASNGEQTNEKLFF
>TRBV10-3|few|TRBD1|TRBJ2-2
TGTGCCATCAAGCTGCCAGGGGGCGACACCGGGGAGCTGTTTTTT
CAIKLPGGDTGELFF
>TRBV11-1|few|NA|TRBJ2-2
TGTGCCAGCAGCTTAGTCCGAAGTAACACCGGGGAGCTGTTTTTT
CASSLVRSNTGELFF
>TRBV11-2|NA|NA|TRBJ2-5
TGTGCCAGCAGCTTTTCCGGCCCACACCAGTACTTC
CASSFSGPHQYF
>TRBV15|many|TRBD2|TRBJ2-1
TGTGCCACCAGCAGAGAGAAAGCGGGGGGGCCTACCGATGAGCAGTTCTTC
CATSREKAGGPTDEQFF
>TRBV7-8|many|NA|TRBJ1-1
TGTGCCAGCAGCTTAGCGGGTTACACTGAAGCTTTCTTT
CASSLAGYTEAFF
>TRBV20-1|NA|NA|TRBJ2-7
TGCAGTGCTAGAGTGGGCAGTACAGTCCGGGAATGGGAGCAGTACTTC
CSARVGSTVREWEQYF
>TRBV5-1|many|NA|TRBJ2-2
TGTGCCAGCAGCTTAATCGGGTCGACCGGGGAGCTGTTTTTT
CASSLIGSTGELFF
>TRBV6-1|NA|TRBD1|TRBJ2-5
TGTGCCAGCAGTGAACAGGGGGCCGAGACCCAGTACTTC
CASSEQGAETQYF
>TRBV9|NA|NA|TRBJ2-3
TGTGCCAGCAGCGTAGCCCCTAGGCGGCTAATCACAGATACGCAGTATTTT
CASSVAPRRLITDTQYF
>TRBV6-5|many|NA|TRBJ2-7
TGTGCCAGCAGTTACTCTGTGGTATTGAGCTCCTACGAGCAGTACTTC
CASSYSVVLSSYEQYF
>TRBV10-3|many|TRBD1|TRBJ2-5
TGTGCCATCAGTGAAATCGACAGGGGAGAGACCCAGTACTTC
CAISEIDRGETQYF
>TRBV4-3|few|NA|TRBJ2-7
TGCGCCAGCAGCCACGTACAGGGAGGCGAGCAGTACTTC
CASSHVQGGEQYF
>TRBV15|NA|TRBD1|TRBJ1-4
TGTGCCACCCAGGGACAGCCTAATGAAAAACTGTTTTTT
CATQGQPNEKLFF
>TRBV3-1|few|TRBD1|TRBJ2-5
TGTGCCAGCAGCCATCTCGGACAGGCACAAGAGACCCAGTACTTC
CASSHLGQAQETQYF
>TRBV7-9|many|NA|TRBJ1-3
TGTGCCAGCAGCCTAAGAGACACCTCTGGAAACACCATATATTTT
CASSLRDTSGNTIYF
>TRBV10-3|few|TRBD1|TRBJ1-2
TGTGCCACCTTCCCGACAGGGGACTATGGCTACACCTTC
CATFPTGDYGYTF
>TRBV7-9|many|NA|TRBJ2-5
TGTGCCAGCAGCTTACCAGGGCAAGAGACCCAGTACTTC
CASSLPGQETQYF
>TRBV15|many|TRBD2|TRBJ2-4
TGTGCCACCAGCAGAGCCGGGGGGAGAAACATTCAGTACTTC
CATSRAGGRNIQYF
>TRBV18|NA|NA|TRBJ2-7
TGTGCCAGCTCACCACGAGGGGGAAATAGATACGAGCAGTACTTC
CASSPRGGNRYEQYF
>TRBV29-1|NA|NA|TRBJ2-3
TGCAGCGTTGGACATGGCACAGATACGCAGTATTTT
CSVGHGTDTQYF
>TRBV18|NA|NA|TRBJ2-3
TGTGCCAGCTCACCACAACGGAGTGCAGATACGCAGTATTTT
CASSPQRSADTQYF
>TRBV6-1|NA|NA|TRBJ2-3
TGTGCCAGCAGCCCCGGACACCGCACAGATACGCAGTATTTT
CASSPGHRTDTQYF
>TRBV20-1|few|TRBD2|TRBJ2-5
TGCAGTGCTAGAGATAGTAGCGGGGGGGTAGAGACCCAGTACTTC
CSARDSSGGVETQYF